Here is one T cell receptor (beta chain) with its context. Many counts were recorded for this clonotype. This receptor's antigen is unknown. Base qualities are not recorded, but no much larger clone differs from it by a single base. The data originate from a study of human T cells and chemical hapten exposure (dated by TCRdb to the early 2020s). Notes on the research overall: For sensitization, 2% DPC in acetone was applied to a 2 cm by 2 cm area of upper inner arm skin. Patch testing was performed on the upper back with Finn chambers containing 0.01% DPC, and the patch tests were scored after 6 days according to International Contact Dermatitis Research Group standards. Libraries were combined into a pool for sequencing, and differences in TCR yield between samples came mainly from small differences in library volumes within the pool. Blood samples were taken from patients before sensitization (week 0) and then at 2, 6 and about 24 weeks after DPC sensitization. Throughout the study period of roughly 24 weeks, patients also received therapeutic DPC doses to the scalp every week. The mostly female patient cohort included alopecia areata with under or over 50% scalp involvement, alopecia totalis and alopecia universalis. Twenty-nine alopecia patients provided blood for TCR sequencing at one to four time points (pre-sensitization, 2, 6 and 24 weeks). Peripheral blood TCR repertoire changes were tracked in vivo in alopecia patients during primary and secondary sensitization to the hapten diphenylcyclopropenone (DPC). Here is what the overall study found, with its caveats: Repeated subsampling changed both the strength of the expansion versus patch-test correlation and the threshold at which the correlation became significant. Expanded TCRs formed significantly more large CDR3 similarity clusters than pre-sensitization or healthy control sets, consistent with antigen-driven responses. A positive correlation was found between the number of PT1 expanded TCRs and patch test score, with significance reached at thresholds 8, 16 and 32 but not 4. No change with DPC sensitization was found in the number of TCRs above 1 in 1000 frequency, and no evidence of global repertoire structure alterations was found. Because all patients had alopecia, a presumed autoimmune disease, the immune response of the patients might differ from that of healthy individuals.

Trimming costs V 0 bases and J 4 bases, and their ends lie 6 bases apart. The CDR3 contains 13 residues, cysteine and phenylalanine counted. Only the CDR3 DNA is retained, 39 bases long and in frame from the first base. As encoded in the germline V gene, CDR1 is MNHEY while CDR2 is SVGAGI. The time point label for this specimen denotes: patch test 1, 2 weeks after DPC sensitization. The sample's treatment or condition label is to be understood as: therapeutic diphenylcyclopropenone sensitization with weekly scalp DPC. Blood at each patch-test visit was drawn before the patch test was applied. To be eligible, patients had to be aged 18 to 70, diagnosed with alopecia and judged suitable for DPC therapy, while pregnant patients were excluded. Unfractionated whole blood was collected in Tempus Blood RNA tubes, and total RNA was extracted from that blood. The library was generated by RACE. Sequencing instrument: NextSeq 500. During library preparation, unique molecular identifiers were attached to individual cDNA molecules so that TCRs could be counted quantitatively and reproducibly. For every blood RNA sample, sequencing covered both the TCR alpha and TCR beta chains. The original methods were these. A median of roughly 98,000 TCRs per sample was observed, with a range of roughly 20,000 to 750,000. V, J and CDR3 annotation of the TCR reads was performed with the Decombinator software suite. For PS versus PT1 abundance plots, all samples were subsampled to the same number of TCRs (28,000). TCRs were defined as expanded if absent before sensitization and observed at least eight times at the 2-week time point. TCRdb's own reprocessing of the public reads used fastp at Q25 and MiXCR and kept productive beta chains. CDR3 protein sequences are deduplicated, and each keeps its most common genes and DNA. Clone size and V and J calls follow TCRdb, not the original study. The sample has 150,000 to 200,000 distinct CDR3 sequences on record, roughly 15% of them singletons. The ten largest clonotypes hold about 1.8% of the sample.

The sequence was obtained from a woman younger than 45 with alopecia areata. Some clones in this sample may be carry-over from other donors' samples. Sequenced material: whole blood, taken in connection with sensitization to the hapten diphenylcyclopropenone (DPC). The chain uses TRBV6-5 and TRBJ1-1, with the identity of the D gene unclear. The CDR3 protein is CASSYSRGTEAFF. The sequence in DNA is TGTGCCAGCAGTTACTCCCGGGGCACTGAAGCTTTCTTT.